A single sample gave rise to the 20 T cell receptor beta chains below, sequenced in a study of memory CD4+ T cells and cytomegalovirus serostatus. Produced via immunoSEQ multiplex PCR; TCRdb's table is partial and in-frame only. This sample has over 35,000 clones; roughly 80% occur once, and the top ten carry around 0.99%. Single viable CD3+CD4+CD8-CD45RO+ cells were sorted as the memory CD4+ T cells. The sample comprised memory CD4+ T cells from blood. Receptors originate from an adult in good health and CMV-seronegative.

There are a few counts of this clone. The V and J genes are TRBV19 and TRBJ1-3; 8 bases map to TRBD1. This CDR3 contains 15 residues. Germline V gives CDR1 LNHDA, CDR2 SQIVND (reference sequence). With 7 bases clipped from V and 4 bases from J, the junction kept 9 bases outside the gene matches. The CDR3 DNA reads as TGTGCCAGTAATCCCGGGACAGGAGTCGGAAACACCATATATTTT. Its translation: CASNPGTGVGNTIYF. Supplemented by reference TRBV19 and TRBJ1-3, the full variable domain reads DGGITQSPKYLFRKEGQNVTLSCEQNLNHDAMYWYRQDPGQGLRLIYYSQIVNDFQKGDIAEGYSVSREKKESFPLTVTSAQKNPTAFYLCASNPGTGVGNTIYFGEGSWLTVV.

The chain couples TRBV18 to TRBJ1-1; a weak D match, TRBD1 (5 bases). This CDR3 contains 15 residues. Trimming took off 3 bases at V and 0 bases at J, with 11 bases between the two ends. Germline-derived CDR1 and CDR2 are KGHSH and LQKENI. The DNA for the CDR3 is TGTGCCAGCTCACCGGGGGGGGTACTGAACACTGAAGCTTTCTTT. This gives the protein CASSPGGVLNTEAFF.

This clone showed up just once. The genes are TRBV21-1 and TRBJ1-1. TRBV21-1 is shown as a pseudogene. The CDR3 runs to 12 residues. CDR3 coding DNA: TGTGCCAGCAGCCTTCCGCTTATCTTGCTCTTCTTT. This encodes CASSLPLILLFF.

V gene TRBV11-2 combines with J gene TRBJ1-2; D remains ambiguous. CDR3 size: 13 residues. From germline, CDR1 is SGHAT and CDR2 FQNNGV. V was clipped by 2 bases and J by 7 bases, with 11 bases between them. CDR3 amino acids: CASSLSTVPGYTF. As DNA, the CDR3 is TGTGCCAGCAGCTTAAGTACAGTCCCTGGCTACACCTTC.

J is TRBJ1-1 and V is TRBV19; D unresolved. CDR3 size: 12 residues. Germline-derived CDR1 and CDR2 are LNHDA and SQIVND (reference sequence). Trimming removed 5 bases from V and 0 bases from J, with 4 bases in between. This CDR3 reads CASSDLNTEAFF. The DNA of the CDR3 is TGTGCCAGTAGTGACCTGAACACTGAAGCTTTCTTT.

The chain couples TRBV4-1 to TRBJ2-1, with D tentatively TRBD1 (6 bases). This CDR3 comprises 17 residues. V lost 2 bases and J lost 4, with 18 bases in between. Germline V CDR1 and CDR2: MGHRA, YSYEKL. Here the CDR3 reads CASSQPIYRDTYNEQFF. CDR3 sequence (DNA): TGCGCCAGCAGCCAACCAATATACCGGGACACATACAATGAGCAGTTCTTC.

This clone was counted once. In nucleotides, the CDR3 is TGTGCCAGCAGCGGGGCGGCAGGGTTTAATGAAAAACTGTTTTTT. Residues: CASSGAAGFNEKLFF. The rearrangement uses TRBV5-4 and TRBJ1-4, with D tentatively TRBD1 (5 bases). Trimming left V 4 bases short and J 4 bases short, with 14 bases between. Germline V gives CDR1 SGHNT, CDR2 YYREEE (reference sequence). CDR3 size: 15 residues.

In this sample, this clone turned up once. V gene TRBV30 combines with J gene TRBJ2-7, with unresolved D. V shed 5 bases and J shed 3 bases, with 8 bases lying between them. Germline V CDR1 and CDR2: GTSNPN, SVGIG (reference sequence). The CDR3 consists of 11 residues. The CDR3 nucleotides are TGTGCCTGGGGGATTGACTACGAGCAGTACTTC. Translation gives CAWGIDYEQYF.

The V gene is TRBV19, the J gene TRBJ2-2, with 7 bases fitting TRBD1. The germline V gene has CDR1 LNHDA and CDR2 SQIVND (reference sequence). V trimming: 5 bases; J trimming: 2 bases; junction bases outside the gene matches: 8. The CDR3 is made up of 16 amino acids. The CDR3 DNA follows: TGTGCCAGTAGTCCGAGGGGACAGCCAAACACCGGGGAGCTGTTTTTT. Protein sequence: CASSPRGQPNTGELFF.

This clone was seen once. V usage is TRBV9 and J usage is TRBJ2-2; 9 bases map to TRBD2. Trimming cost V 6 bases and J 5 bases; bases outside gene matches: 8. Germline CDR1 and CDR2: SGDLS and YYNGEE. The CDR3 sequence is 15 residues long. The CDR3 DNA follows: TGTGCCAGCACAAGCGGGGGGCCACGAACCGGGGAGCTGTTTTTT. Residues: CASTSGGPRTGELFF.

The chain uses TRBV5-1 and TRBJ2-5; D is perhaps TRBD1 (5 bases). The V and J ends lost 3 bases and 4 bases respectively, with 13 bases between them. The CDR3 totals 14 residues. Germline CDR1 reads SGHRS; CDR2 reads YFSETQ. CDR3 residues: CASSYQGSGETQYF. CDR3 DNA: TGCGCCAGCAGCTATCAGGGAAGTGGAGAGACCCAGTACTTC.

The chain joins TRBV5-6 to TRBJ2-3; D unresolved. Trimming took 0 bases from V and 2 from J, leaving 10 bases between them. The CDR3 has 15 residues. CDR1 and CDR2 (germline): SGHDT, YYEEEE. The CDR3 sequence: CASSLDRGSTDTQYF. The CDR3 DNA reads TGTGCCAGCAGCTTGGATAGAGGTTCCACAGATACGCAGTATTTT.

This clone was seen a single time. The chain links TRBV7-9 to TRBJ2-3; unclear D gene. CDR3 length: 10 amino acids. V lost 5 bases and J 7 bases, leaving 4 bases between the germline ends. The V gene's germline CDR1 is SEHNR and CDR2 FQNEAQ (reference sequence). The CDR3 loop reads CASSRNTQYF. The CDR3 DNA sequence: TGTGCCAGCAGCCGAAATACGCAGTATTTT.

The rearrangement joins TRBV28 to TRBJ1-1; the match to TRBD1 covers 8 bases. The CDR3 extends over 16 amino acids. The J segment lost 5 bases and the V segment lost 6 bases, leaving 14 bases of the junction unmatched. In germline, CDR1 is MDHEN, CDR2 SYDVKM. The CDR3 DNA reads as TGTGCCAGCAGACCCGGACAGGGCTGGTTGGAAACTGAAGCTTTCTTT. The encoded protein is CASRPGQGWLETEAFF.

V and J are TRBV30 and TRBJ1-3; D gene uncertain. The germline V gene has CDR1 GTSNPN and CDR2 SVGIG (reference sequence). The V and J ends lost 3 bases and 0 bases respectively, with 9 bases between them. This CDR3 has 14 amino acids. For the CDR3, the DNA is TGTGCCTGGAGGGCAGGAAACTCTGGAAACACCATATATTTT. Its translation: CAWRAGNSGNTIYF. Full variable domain (remainder filled in from reference TRBV30 and TRBJ1-3): SQTIHQWPATLVQPVGSPLSLECTVEGTSNPNLYWYRQAAGRGLQLLFYSVGIGQISSEVPQNLSASRPQDRQFILSSKKLLLSDSGFYLCAWRAGNSGNTIYFGEGSWLTVV.

This chain joins TRBV6-1 and TRBJ2-1; 10 bases fit TRBD2. The CDR3 consists of 15 residues. CDR1 and CDR2 from the germline V gene are MNHNS and SASEGT. J lost 6 bases, V lost 4 bases, and 6 bases had no gene match. The CDR3: CASSGGSGGANEQFF. Written as DNA, the CDR3 is TGTGCCAGCAGTGGGGGGAGCGGGGGGGCCAATGAGCAGTTCTTC.

This clone was counted only a few times. This chain uses TRBV6-4 with TRBJ2-1; TRBD2 matches 7 bases. Germline V gene data show CDR1 as MRHNA and CDR2 as SNTAGT. Germline trimming cut 6 bases from V and 9 bases from J; bases unmatched to any gene: 11. The CDR3 loop spans 14 amino acids. The CDR3 sequence: CASSAQAGVGEQFF. CDR3 DNA sequence: TGTGCCAGCAGCGCCCAGGCGGGGGTTGGTGAGCAGTTCTTC.

The V call is TRBV5-1, the J call TRBJ1-2, with 9 bases aligning to TRBD1. V lost 0 bases to trimming and J lost 2 bases; unmatched junction nucleotides: 5. The length of the CDR3 is 16 residues. The V gene's germline CDR1 is SGHRS and CDR2 YFSETQ. Written as DNA, the CDR3 is TGCGCCAGCAGCTTGGCTATCGGACAGGGGAACTATGGCTACACCTTC. Residues: CASSLAIGQGNYGYTF.

CDR3 residues: CASSRDSNTGELFF. Here the CDR3 DNA reads TGTGCCAGCAGCCGGGACAGTAACACCGGGGAGCTGTTTTTT. The chain uses TRBV2 and TRBJ2-2; 7 bases map to TRBD1. CDR1 SNHLY and CDR2 FYNNEI come from the germline V gene. CDR3 length: 14 residues. Trimming cost V 6 bases and J 2 bases; bases outside gene matches: 3.

The V gene is TRBV5-5, the J gene TRBJ1-5; unclear D gene. V shed 4 bases and J shed 1 base, with 6 bases lying between them. Germline CDR1 is SGHKS and CDR2 is YYEKEE (reference sequence). The CDR3 length is 13 residues. CDR3 DNA sequence: TGTGCCAGCAGCAACAGCAGCAATCAGCCCCAGCATTTT. Protein sequence: CASSNSSNQPQHF.